This T cell receptor beta chain was sequenced in a study of blood T cell repertoires in COVID-19. About the study: Samples representing acute and convalescent COVID-19 were sourced from the United States, Italy and Spain. T cells, B-cell-depleted T cells, or PBMCs provided the cDNA or gDNA that served as material.

In the original analysis: Estimation of nucleated cell counts was performed using reference gene primer amplification. Sequencing used immunoSEQ multiplex PCR; TCRdb keeps in-frame clones, though not all of them. That table is the source of V, J and clone size, and D and trimming were worked out from the DNA. The data show under 250,000 clones, with about 83% seen just once and 7.6% held by the top ten. The sample comprised peripheral blood. This clonotype originated in a woman between 50 and 59 years old with active or convalescent COVID-19.

DNA for the CDR3: TGTGCCAGCAGTCCGTTAAGGGCAGCGGGGGGCACAGATACGCAGTATTTT. Translated: CASSPLRAAGGTDTQYF. This chain uses TRBV27 with TRBJ2-3; TRBD2 matches at 8 bases. Trimming removed 5 bases from V and 1 base from J; junction bases left unmatched: 11. Germline CDR1 is MNHEY and CDR2 is SMNVEV (reference sequence). This CDR3 is built from 17 residues.